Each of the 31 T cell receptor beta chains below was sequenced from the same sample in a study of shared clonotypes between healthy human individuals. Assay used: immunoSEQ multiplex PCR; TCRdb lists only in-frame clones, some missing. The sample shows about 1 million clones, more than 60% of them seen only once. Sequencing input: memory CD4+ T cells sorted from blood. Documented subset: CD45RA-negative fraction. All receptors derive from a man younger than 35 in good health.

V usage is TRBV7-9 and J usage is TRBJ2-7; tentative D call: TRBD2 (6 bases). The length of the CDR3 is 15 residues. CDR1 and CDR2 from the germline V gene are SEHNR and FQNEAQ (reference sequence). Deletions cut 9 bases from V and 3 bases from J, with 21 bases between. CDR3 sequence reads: CASTLGRTGDYEQYF. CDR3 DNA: TGTGCCAGTACTCTGGGGAGGACGGGAGACTACGAGCAGTACTTC. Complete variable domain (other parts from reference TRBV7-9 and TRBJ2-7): DTGVSQNPRHKITKRGQNVTFRCDPISEHNRLYWYRQTLGQGPEFLTYFQNEAQLEKSRLLSDRFSAERPKGSFSTLEIQRTEQGDSAMYLCASTLGRTGDYEQYFGPGTRLTVT.

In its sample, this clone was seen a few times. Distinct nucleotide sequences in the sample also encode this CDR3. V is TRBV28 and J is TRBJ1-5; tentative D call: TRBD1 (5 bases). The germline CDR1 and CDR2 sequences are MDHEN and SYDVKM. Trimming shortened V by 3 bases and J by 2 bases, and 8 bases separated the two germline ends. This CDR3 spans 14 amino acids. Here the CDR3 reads CASSFGAGNQPQHF. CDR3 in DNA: TGTGCCAGCAGTTTCGGGGCGGGCAATCAGCCCCAGCATTTT.

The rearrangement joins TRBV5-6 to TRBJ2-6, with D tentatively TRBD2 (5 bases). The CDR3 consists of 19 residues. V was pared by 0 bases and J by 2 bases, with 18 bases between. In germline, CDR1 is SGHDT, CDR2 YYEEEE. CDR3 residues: CASSLDISRGGPGANVLTF. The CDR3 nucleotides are TGTGCCAGCAGCTTGGATATTTCAAGAGGAGGCCCTGGGGCCAACGTCCTGACTTTC.

The CDR3 reads CASGYGVEETQYF. The CDR3 nucleotides read TGTGCCAGCGGTTACGGGGTCGAAGAGACCCAGTACTTC. The chain recombines TRBV11-2 with TRBJ2-5, with D perhaps matching TRBD2 (5 bases). The CDR3 totals 13 residues. Germline V gene sequence: CDR1 SGHAT, CDR2 FQNNGV. Trimming cost V 8 bases and J 3 bases, with 13 bases left between them.

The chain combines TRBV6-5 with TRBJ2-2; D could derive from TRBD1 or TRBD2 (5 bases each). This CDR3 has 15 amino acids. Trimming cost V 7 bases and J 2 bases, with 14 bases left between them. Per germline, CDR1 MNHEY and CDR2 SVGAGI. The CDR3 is CASKSPGDNTGELFF. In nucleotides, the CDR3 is TGTGCCAGCAAAAGCCCCGGGGACAACACCGGGGAGCTGTTTTTT.

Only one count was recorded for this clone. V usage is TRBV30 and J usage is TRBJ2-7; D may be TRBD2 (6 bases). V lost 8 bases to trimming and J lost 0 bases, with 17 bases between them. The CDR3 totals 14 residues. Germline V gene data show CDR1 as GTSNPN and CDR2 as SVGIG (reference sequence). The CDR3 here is CAGGRAGSSYEQYF. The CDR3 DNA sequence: TGTGCCGGGGGAAGAGCGGGCTCCTCCTACGAGCAGTACTTC.

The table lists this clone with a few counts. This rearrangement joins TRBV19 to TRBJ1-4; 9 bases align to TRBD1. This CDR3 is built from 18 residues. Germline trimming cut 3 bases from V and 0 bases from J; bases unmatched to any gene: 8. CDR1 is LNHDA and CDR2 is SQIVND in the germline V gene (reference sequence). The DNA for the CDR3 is TGTGCCAGTAGTATCGGACAGGGGAGCACGGCAACTAATGAAAAACTGTTTTTT. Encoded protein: CASSIGQGSTATNEKLFF.

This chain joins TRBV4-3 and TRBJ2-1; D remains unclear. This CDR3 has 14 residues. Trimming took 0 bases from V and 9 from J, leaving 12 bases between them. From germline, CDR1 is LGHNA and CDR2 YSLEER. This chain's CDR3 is CASSQEPRHGEQFF. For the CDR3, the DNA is TGCGCCAGCAGCCAAGAACCCAGGCATGGTGAGCAGTTCTTC.

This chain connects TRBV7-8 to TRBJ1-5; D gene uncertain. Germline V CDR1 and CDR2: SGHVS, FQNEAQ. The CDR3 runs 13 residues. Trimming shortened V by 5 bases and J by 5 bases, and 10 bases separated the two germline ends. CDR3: CASSQHVDQPQHF. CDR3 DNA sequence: TGTGCCAGCAGCCAACACGTGGATCAGCCCCAGCATTTT.

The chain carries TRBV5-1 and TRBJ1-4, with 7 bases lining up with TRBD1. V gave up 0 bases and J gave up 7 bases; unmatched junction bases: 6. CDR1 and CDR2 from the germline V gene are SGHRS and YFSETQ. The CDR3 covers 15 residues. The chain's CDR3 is CASSLDTGAFEKLFF. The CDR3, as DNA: TGCGCCAGCAGCTTGGATACAGGGGCGTTTGAAAAACTGTTTTTT.

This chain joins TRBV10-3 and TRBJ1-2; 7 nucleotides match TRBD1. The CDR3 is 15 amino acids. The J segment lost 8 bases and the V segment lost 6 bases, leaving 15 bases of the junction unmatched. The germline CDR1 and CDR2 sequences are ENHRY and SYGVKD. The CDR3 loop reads CAIRQAIDRVGGYTF. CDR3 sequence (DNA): TGTGCCATCAGGCAAGCCATCGACAGGGTAGGCGGCTACACCTTC.

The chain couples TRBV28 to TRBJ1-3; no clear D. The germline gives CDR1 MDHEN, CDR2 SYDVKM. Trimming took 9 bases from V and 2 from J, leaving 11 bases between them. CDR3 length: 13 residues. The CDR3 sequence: CASTGRAGNTIYF. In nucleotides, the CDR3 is TGTGCCAGTACTGGAAGGGCTGGAAACACCATATATTTT. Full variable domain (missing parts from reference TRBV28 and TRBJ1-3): DVKVTQSSRYLVKRTGEKVFLECVQDMDHENMFWYRQDPGLGLRLIYFSYDVKMKEKGDIPEGYSVSREKKERFSLILESASTNQTSMYLCASTGRAGNTIYFGEGSWLTVV.

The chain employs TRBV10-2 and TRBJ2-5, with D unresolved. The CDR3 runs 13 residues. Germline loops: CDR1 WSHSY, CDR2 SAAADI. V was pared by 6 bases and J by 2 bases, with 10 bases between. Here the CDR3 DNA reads TGCGCCAGCAGGGATACAGCTCAAGAGACCCAGTACTTC. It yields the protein CASRDTAQETQYF.

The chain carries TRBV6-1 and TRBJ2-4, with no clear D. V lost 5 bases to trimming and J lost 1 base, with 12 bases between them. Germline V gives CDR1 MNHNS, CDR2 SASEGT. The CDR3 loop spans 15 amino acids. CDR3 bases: TGTGCCAGCAGTACAGCGTCCCTGGCCAAAAACATTCAGTACTTC. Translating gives CASSTASLAKNIQYF.

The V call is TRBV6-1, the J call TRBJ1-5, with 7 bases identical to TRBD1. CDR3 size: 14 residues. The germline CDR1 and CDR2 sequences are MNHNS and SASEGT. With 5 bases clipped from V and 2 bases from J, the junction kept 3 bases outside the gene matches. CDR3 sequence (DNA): TGTGCCAGCAGTATAACAGGGGGCAATCAGCCCCAGCATTTT. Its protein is CASSITGGNQPQHF.

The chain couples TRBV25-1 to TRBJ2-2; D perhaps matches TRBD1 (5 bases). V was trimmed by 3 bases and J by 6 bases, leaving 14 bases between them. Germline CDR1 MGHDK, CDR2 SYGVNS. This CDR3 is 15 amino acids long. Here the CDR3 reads CASSDPHRIAGELFF. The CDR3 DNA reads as TGTGCCAGCAGTGATCCCCACAGGATTGCCGGGGAGCTGTTTTTT.

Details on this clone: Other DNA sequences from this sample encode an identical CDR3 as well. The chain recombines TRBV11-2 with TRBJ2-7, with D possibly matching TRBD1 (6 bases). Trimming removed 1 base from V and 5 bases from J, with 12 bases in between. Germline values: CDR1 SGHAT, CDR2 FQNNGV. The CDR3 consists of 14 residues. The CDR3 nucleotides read TGTGCCAGCAGCTTAGGCCAGGGGAAAGACGAGCAGTACTTC. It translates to CASSLGQGKDEQYF.

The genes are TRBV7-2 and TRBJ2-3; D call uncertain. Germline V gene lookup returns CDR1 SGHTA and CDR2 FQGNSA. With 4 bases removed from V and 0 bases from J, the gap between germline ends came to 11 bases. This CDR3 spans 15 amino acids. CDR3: CASSSWVSSTDTQYF. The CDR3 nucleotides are TGTGCCAGCAGCTCATGGGTGTCTAGCACAGATACGCAGTATTTT.

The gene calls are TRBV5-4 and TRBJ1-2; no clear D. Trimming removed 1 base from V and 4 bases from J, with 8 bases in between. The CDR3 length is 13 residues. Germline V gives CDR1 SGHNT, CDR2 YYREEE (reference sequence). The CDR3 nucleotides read TGTGCCAGCAGCTTGTCCGGCGGCTATGGCTACACCTTC. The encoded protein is CASSLSGGYGYTF. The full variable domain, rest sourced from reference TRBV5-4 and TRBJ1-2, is ETGVTQSPTHLIKTRGQQVTLRCSSQSGHNTVSWYQQALGQGPQFIFQYYREEENGRGNFPPRFSGLQFPNYSSELNVNALELDDSALYLCASSLSGGYGYTFGSGTRLTVV.

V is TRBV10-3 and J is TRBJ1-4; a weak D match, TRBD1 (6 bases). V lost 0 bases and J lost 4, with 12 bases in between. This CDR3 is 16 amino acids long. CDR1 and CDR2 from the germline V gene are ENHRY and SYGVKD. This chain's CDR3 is CAISESRGAGNEKLFF. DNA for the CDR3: TGTGCCATCAGTGAGTCAAGGGGGGCCGGTAATGAAAAACTGTTTTTT.

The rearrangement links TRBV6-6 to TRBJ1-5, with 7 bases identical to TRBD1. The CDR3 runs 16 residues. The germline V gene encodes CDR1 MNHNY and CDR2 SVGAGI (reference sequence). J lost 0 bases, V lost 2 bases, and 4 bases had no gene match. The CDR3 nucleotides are TGTGCCAGCAGTTACGGGACAGCTAATAGCAATCAGCCCCAGCATTTT. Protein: CASSYGTANSNQPQHF.

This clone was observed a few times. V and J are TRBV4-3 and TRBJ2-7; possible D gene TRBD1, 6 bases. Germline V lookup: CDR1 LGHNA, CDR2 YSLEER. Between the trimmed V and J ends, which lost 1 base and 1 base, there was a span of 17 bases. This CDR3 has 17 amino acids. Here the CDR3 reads CASSQGAGVSGSYEQYF. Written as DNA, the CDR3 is TGCGCCAGCAGCCAAGGGGCAGGGGTAAGTGGGTCCTACGAGCAGTACTTC.

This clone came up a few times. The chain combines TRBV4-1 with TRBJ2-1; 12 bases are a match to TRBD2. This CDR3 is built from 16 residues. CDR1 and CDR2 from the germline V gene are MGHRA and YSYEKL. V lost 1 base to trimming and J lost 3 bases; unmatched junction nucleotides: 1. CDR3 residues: CASSQGLAGVYNEQFF. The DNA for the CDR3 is TGCGCCAGCAGCCAAGGACTAGCGGGAGTCTACAATGAGCAGTTCTTC.

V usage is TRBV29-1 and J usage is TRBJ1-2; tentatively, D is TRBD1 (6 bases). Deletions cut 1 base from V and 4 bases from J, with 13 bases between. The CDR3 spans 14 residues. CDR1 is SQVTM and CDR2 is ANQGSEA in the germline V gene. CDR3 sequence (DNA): TGCAGCGTTGAAGTAGGGTCAGGGGTCTATGGCTACACCTTC. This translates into CSVEVGSGVYGYTF.

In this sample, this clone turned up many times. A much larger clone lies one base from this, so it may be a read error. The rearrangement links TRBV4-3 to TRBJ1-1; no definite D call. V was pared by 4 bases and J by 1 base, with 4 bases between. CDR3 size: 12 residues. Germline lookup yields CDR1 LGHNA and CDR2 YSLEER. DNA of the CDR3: TGCGCCAGCAGCCGGGGGAACACTGAAGCTTTCTTT. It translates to CASSRGNTEAFF.

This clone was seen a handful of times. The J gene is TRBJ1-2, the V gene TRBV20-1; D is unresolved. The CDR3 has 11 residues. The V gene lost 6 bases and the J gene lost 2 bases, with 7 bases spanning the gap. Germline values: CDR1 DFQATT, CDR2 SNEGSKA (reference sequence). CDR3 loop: CSAEFNYGYTF. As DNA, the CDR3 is TGCAGTGCCGAATTCAACTATGGCTACACCTTC.

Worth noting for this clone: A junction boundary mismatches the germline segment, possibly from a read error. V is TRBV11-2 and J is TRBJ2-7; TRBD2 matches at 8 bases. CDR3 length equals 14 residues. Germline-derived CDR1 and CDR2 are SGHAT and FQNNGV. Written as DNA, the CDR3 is TGTGCCAGCAGGCCCAGCGGGAGCTCCCACGAGCAGTACTTC. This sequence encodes CASRPSGSSHEQYF.

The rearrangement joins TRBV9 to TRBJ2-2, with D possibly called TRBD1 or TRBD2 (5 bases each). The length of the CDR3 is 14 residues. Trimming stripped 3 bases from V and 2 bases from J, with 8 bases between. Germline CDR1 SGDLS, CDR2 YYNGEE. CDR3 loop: CASSGGINTGELFF. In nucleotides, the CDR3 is TGTGCCAGCAGCGGGGGGATAAACACCGGGGAGCTGTTTTTT. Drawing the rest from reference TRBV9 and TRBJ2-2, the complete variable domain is DSGVTQTPKHLITATGQRVTLRCSPRSGDLSVYWYQQSLDQGLQFLIQYYNGEERAKGNILERFSAQQFPDLHSELNLSSLELGDSALYFCASSGGINTGELFFGEGSRLTVL.

CDR3 sequence reads: CASSQRGGVEQYF. The CDR3 DNA reads TGCGCCAGCAGCCAACGTGGGGGCGTGGAGCAGTACTTC. V gene TRBV5-1 combines with J gene TRBJ2-7, with D possibly matching TRBD1 (6 bases). Germline V CDR1 and CDR2: SGHRS, YFSETQ. This CDR3 has 13 amino acids. V was trimmed by 4 bases and J by 7 bases, leaving 15 bases between them.

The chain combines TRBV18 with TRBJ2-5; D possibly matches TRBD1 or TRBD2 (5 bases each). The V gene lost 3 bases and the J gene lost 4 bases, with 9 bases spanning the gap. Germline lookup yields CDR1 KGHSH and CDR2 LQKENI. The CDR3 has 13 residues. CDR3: CASSPGVRETQYF. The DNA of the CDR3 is TGTGCCAGCTCACCGGGGGTGAGAGAGACCCAGTACTTC.

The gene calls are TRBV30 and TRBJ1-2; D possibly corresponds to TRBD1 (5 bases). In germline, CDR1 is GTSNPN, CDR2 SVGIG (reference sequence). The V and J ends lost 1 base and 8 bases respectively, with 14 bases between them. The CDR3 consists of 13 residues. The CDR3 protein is CAWSAGGYAGYTF. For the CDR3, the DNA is TGTGCCTGGAGTGCCGGGGGGTACGCGGGCTACACCTTC.